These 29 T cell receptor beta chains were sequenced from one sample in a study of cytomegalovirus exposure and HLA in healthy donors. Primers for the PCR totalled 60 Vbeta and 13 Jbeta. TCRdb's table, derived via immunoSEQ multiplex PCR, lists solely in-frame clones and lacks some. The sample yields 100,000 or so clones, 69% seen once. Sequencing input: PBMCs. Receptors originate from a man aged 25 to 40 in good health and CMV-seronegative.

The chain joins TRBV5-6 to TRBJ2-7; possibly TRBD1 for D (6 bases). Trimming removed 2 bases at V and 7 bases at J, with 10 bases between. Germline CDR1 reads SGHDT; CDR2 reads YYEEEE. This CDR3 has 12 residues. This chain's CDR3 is CASSFTGFEQYF. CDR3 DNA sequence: TGTGCCAGCAGCTTTACAGGGTTTGAGCAGTACTTC.

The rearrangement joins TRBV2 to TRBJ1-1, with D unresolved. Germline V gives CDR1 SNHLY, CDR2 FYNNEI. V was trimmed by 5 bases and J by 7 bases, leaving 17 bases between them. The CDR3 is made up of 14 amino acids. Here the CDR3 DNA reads TGTGCCAGCAGTTCGGAGCTAGTCACTCGTGAAGCTTTCTTT. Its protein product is CASSSELVTREAFF.

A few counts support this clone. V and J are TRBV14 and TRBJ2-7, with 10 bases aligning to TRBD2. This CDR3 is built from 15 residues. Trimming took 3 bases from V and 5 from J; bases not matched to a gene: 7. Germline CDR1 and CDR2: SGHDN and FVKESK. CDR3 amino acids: CASSQLAGARNEQYF. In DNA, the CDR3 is TGTGCCAGCAGCCAGCTAGCGGGAGCGCGGAACGAGCAGTACTTC.

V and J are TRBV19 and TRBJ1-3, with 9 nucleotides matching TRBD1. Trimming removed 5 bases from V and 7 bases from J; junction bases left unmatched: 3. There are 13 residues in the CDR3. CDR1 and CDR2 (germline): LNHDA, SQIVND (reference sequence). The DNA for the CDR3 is TGTGCCAGTAGTGGGACAGGGAGGAACACCATATATTTT. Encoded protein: CASSGTGRNTIYF.

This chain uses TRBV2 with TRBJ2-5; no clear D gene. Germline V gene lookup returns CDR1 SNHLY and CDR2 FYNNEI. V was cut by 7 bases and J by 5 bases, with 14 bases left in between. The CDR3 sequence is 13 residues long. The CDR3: CASMRWWQETQYF. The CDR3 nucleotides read TGTGCCAGCATGAGGTGGTGGCAGGAGACCCAGTACTTC.

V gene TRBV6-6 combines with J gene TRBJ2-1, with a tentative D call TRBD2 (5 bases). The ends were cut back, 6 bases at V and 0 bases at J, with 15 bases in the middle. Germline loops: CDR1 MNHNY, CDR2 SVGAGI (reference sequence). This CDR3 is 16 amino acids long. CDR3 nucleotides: TGTGCCAGCAGACCCTCGGCGGGTGCCTCCTACAATGAGCAGTTCTTC. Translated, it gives CASRPSAGASYNEQFF.

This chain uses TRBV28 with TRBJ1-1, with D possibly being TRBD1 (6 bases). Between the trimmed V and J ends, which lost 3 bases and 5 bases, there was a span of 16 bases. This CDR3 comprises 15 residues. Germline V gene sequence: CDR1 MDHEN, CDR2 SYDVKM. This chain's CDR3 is CASSFLGAGETEAFF. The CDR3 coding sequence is TGTGCCAGCAGTTTTCTGGGGGCGGGAGAAACTGAAGCTTTCTTT. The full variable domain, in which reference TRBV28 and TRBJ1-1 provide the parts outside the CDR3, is DVKVTQSSRYLVKRTGEKVFLECVQDMDHENMFWYRQDPGLGLRLIYFSYDVKMKEKGDIPEGYSVSREKKERFSLILESASTNQTSMYLCASSFLGAGETEAFFGQGTRLTVV.

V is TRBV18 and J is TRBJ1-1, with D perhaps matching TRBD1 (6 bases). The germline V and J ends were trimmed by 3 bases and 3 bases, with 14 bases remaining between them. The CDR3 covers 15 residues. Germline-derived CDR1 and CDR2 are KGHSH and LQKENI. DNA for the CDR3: TGTGCCAGCTCACCTACAGGGAATCATGACACTGAAGCTTTCTTT. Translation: CASSPTGNHDTEAFF.

CDR3 coding DNA: TGTGCCAGCAGCCAAGAACCCCCCTACTCCTACGAGCAGTACTTC. Translated: CASSQEPPYSYEQYF. The chain carries TRBV4-2 and TRBJ2-7; the D is unclear. This CDR3 region has 15 residues. CDR1 and CDR2 (germline): LGHNA, YNFKEQ. V lost 0 bases to trimming and J lost 0 bases, with 9 bases between them.

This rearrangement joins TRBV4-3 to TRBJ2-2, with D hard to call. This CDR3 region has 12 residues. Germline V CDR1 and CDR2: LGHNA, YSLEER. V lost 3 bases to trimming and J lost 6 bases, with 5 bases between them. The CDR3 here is CASSQASGELFF. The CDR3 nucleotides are TGCGCCAGCAGCCAGGCCTCCGGGGAGCTGTTTTTT.

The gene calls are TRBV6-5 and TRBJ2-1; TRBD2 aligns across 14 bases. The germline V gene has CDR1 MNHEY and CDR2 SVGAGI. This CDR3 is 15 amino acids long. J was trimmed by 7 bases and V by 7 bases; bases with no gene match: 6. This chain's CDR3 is CASTKGTSGSNEQFF. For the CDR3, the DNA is TGTGCCAGCACCAAGGGGACTAGCGGGAGTAATGAGCAGTTCTTC.

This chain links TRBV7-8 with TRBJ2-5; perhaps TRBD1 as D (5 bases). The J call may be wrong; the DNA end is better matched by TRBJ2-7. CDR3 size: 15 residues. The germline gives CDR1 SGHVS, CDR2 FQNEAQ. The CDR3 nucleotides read TGTGCCAGCAGCTTGATAAGGGGTTTCGGCTACGAGCAGTACTTC. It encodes CASSLIRGFGYEQYF.

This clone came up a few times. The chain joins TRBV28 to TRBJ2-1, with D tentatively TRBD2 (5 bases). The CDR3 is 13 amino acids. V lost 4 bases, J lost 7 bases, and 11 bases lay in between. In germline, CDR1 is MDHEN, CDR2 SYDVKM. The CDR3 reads CASSYPPGNEQFF. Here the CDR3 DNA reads TGTGCCAGCAGTTACCCCCCGGGGAATGAGCAGTTCTTC.

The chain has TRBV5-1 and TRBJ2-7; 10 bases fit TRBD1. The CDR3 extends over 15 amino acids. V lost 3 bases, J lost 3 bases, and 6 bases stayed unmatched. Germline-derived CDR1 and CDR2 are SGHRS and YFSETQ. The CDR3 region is CASSSTGGTGYEQYF. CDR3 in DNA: TGCGCCAGCAGCTCGACAGGGGGCACAGGCTACGAGCAGTACTTC.

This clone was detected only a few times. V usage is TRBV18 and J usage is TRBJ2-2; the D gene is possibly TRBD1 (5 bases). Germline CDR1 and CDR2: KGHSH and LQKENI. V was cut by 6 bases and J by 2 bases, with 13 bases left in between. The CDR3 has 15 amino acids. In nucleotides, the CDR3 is TGTGCCAGCTCTCCCAGACAGCCTAACACCGGGGAGCTGTTTTTT. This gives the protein CASSPRQPNTGELFF.

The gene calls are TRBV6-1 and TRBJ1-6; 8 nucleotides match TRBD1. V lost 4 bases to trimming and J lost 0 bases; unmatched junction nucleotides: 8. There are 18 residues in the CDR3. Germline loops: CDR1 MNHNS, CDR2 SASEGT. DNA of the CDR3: TGTGCCAGCAGTGCGACTGCAGGGGGCAGCTCCTATAATTCACCCCTCCACTTT. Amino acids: CASSATAGGSSYNSPLHF.

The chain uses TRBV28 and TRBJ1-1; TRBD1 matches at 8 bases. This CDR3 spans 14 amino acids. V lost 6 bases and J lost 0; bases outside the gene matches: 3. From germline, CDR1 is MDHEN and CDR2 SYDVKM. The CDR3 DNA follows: TGTGCCAGCAGGACAGGGGTTGTGAACACTGAAGCTTTCTTT. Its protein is CASRTGVVNTEAFF. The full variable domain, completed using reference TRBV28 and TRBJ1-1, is DVKVTQSSRYLVKRTGEKVFLECVQDMDHENMFWYRQDPGLGLRLIYFSYDVKMKEKGDIPEGYSVSREKKERFSLILESASTNQTSMYLCASRTGVVNTEAFFGQGTRLTVV.

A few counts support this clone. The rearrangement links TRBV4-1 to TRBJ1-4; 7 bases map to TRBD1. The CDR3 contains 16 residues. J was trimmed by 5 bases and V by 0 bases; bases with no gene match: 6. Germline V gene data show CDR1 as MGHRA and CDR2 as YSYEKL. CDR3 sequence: CASSQDGDRPNEKLFF. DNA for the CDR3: TGCGCCAGCAGCCAAGATGGGGACAGACCCAATGAAAAACTGTTTTTT.

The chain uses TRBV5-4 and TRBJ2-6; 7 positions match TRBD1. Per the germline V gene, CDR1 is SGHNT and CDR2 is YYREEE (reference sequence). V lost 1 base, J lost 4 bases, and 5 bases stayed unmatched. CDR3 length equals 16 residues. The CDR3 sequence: CASSLKGAGGANVLTF. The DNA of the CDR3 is TGTGCCAGCAGCTTGAAGGGGGCTGGGGGGGCCAACGTCCTGACTTTC. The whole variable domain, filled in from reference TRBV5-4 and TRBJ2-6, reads ETGVTQSPTHLIKTRGQQVTLRCSSQSGHNTVSWYQQALGQGPQFIFQYYREEENGRGNFPPRFSGLQFPNYSSELNVNALELDDSALYLCASSLKGAGGANVLTFGAGSRLTVL.

The chain's CDR3 is CASRGGTALNEQYF. The CDR3 DNA is TGTGCCAGTAGAGGGGGGACAGCGCTAAACGAGCAGTACTTC. The chain couples TRBV19 to TRBJ2-7, with D maybe TRBD1 (7 bases). The germline V gene has CDR1 LNHDA and CDR2 SQIVND (reference sequence). V was pared by 6 bases and J by 5 bases, with 17 bases between. The CDR3 totals 14 residues.

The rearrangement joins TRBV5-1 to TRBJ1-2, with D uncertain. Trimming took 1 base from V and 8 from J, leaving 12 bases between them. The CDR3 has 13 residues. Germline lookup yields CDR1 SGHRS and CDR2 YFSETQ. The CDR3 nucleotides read TGCGCCAGCAGCTTGTTCGGGGTAGAAGGCTACACCTTC. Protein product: CASSLFGVEGYTF.

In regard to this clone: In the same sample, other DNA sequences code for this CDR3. In DNA form, the CDR3 reads TGTGCCAGTAGGCAACGACAGGGGGCCCACGAGCAGTACTTC. Residues: CASRQRQGAHEQYF. The chain combines TRBV19 with TRBJ2-7; 10 nucleotides line up with TRBD1. CDR1 LNHDA and CDR2 SQIVND come from the germline V gene (reference sequence). The CDR3 is 14 residues long. The J segment lost 5 bases and the V segment lost 6 bases, leaving 7 bases of the junction unmatched.

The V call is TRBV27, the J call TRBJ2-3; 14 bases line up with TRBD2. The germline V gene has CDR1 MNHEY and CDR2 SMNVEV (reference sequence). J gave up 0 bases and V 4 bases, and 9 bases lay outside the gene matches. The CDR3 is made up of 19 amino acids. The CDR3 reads CASSSSRLAGGLSTDTQYF. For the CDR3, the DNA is TGTGCCAGCAGTTCATCCCGACTAGCGGGAGGGCTAAGCACAGATACGCAGTATTTT.

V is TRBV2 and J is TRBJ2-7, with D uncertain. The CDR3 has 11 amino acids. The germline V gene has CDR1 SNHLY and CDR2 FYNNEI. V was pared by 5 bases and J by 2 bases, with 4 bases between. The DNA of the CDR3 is TGTGCCAGCAGTTACACCTACGAGCAGTACTTC. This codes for CASSYTYEQYF.

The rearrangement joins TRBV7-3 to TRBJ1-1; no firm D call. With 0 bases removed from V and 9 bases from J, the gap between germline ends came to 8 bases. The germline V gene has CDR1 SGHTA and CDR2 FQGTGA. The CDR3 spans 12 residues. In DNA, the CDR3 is TGTGCCAGCAGCTTAACGGGAGTTAAAGCTTTCTTT. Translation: CASSLTGVKAFF.

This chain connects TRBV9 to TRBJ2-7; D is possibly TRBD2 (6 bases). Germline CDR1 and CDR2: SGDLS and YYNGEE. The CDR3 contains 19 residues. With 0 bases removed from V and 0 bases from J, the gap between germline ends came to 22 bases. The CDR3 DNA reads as TGTGCCAGCAGCGTAGGGGGAGGAGGCTGGCCTGCGAGCTCCTACGAGCAGTACTTC. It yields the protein CASSVGGGGWPASSYEQYF.

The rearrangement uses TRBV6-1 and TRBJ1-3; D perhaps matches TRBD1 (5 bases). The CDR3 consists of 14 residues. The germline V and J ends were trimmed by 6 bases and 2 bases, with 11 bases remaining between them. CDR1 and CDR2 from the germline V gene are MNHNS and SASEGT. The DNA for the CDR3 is TGTGCCAGCAGCTCTCGGGGGACTGGAAACACCATATATTTT. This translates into CASSSRGTGNTIYF.

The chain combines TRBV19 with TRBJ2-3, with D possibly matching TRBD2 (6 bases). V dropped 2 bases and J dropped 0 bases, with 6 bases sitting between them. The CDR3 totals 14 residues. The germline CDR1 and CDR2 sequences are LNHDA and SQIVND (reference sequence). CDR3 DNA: TGTGCCAGTAGTATACGGGGGAGCACAGATACGCAGTATTTT. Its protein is CASSIRGSTDTQYF.

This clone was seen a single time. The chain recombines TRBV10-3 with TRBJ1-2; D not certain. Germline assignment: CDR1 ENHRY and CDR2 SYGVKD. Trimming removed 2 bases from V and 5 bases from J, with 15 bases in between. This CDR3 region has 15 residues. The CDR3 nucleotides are TGTGCCATCAGTGAGAGTATTTCAGACGGGTATGGCTACACCTTC. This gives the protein CAISESISDGYGYTF.